The 30 T cell receptor beta chains below were found in one sample sequenced in a study of CD8+CD57+ T cells in acquired aplastic anemia. All sequencing subjects had displayed CD8+CD57+ cell expansion on flow cytometry. TCR beta VDJ and CDR3 profiling used genomic DNA as template. One entry per CDR3 protein, called by TCRdb with MiXCR from the reads. The table records around 430,000 distinct CDR3 sequences, roughly a third of them present only once. Sequences were obtained from sorted CD4+, CD8+, or CD8+CD57+ T cells (not recorded which) from PBMCs. All receptors derive from a human donor with aplastic anemia.

This chain connects TRBV7-8 to TRBJ2-1, with D perhaps TRBD2 (5 bases). CDR3 length: 13 residues. Germline lookup yields CDR1 SGHVS and CDR2 FQNEAQ. Trimming left V 4 bases short and J 8 bases short, with 12 bases between. The CDR3 coding sequence is TGTGCCAGCAGCTCGGGCCTCGGGGATGAGCAGTTCTTC. It specifies CASSSGLGDEQFF.

The chain is built from TRBV19 and TRBJ2-5; TRBD2 aligns across 13 bases. CDR1 LNHDA and CDR2 SQIVND come from the germline V gene (reference sequence). The trim removed 5 bases at V and 4 bases at J, leaving 10 bases unmatched. This CDR3 has 17 amino acids. This chain's CDR3 is CASSPIRTSGSSETQYF. CDR3 DNA: TGTGCCAGTAGTCCCATTCGGACTAGCGGGAGCTCAGAGACCCAGTACTTC.

The V call is TRBV15, the J call TRBJ2-3; perhaps TRBD1 as D (6 bases). Germline-derived CDR1 and CDR2 are LNHNV and YYDKDF (reference sequence). CDR3 length equals 13 residues. Trimming left V 0 bases short and J 11 bases short, with 12 bases between. In DNA form, the CDR3 reads TGTGCCACCAGCAGAGATGGGACAAGTATGCAGTATTTT. The encoded protein is CATSRDGTSMQYF.

The chain combines TRBV4-3 with TRBJ2-3; 10 nucleotides agree with TRBD2. The CDR3 runs 16 residues. Germline V gives CDR1 LGHNA, CDR2 YSLEER. The V gene end was trimmed by 0 bases and the J gene end by 8 bases; junction bases not matched to a gene: 8. The CDR3, as DNA: TGCGCCAGCAGCCAAGACCTAGCGGGGGTGCAACCTACGCAGTATTTT. As protein: CASSQDLAGVQPTQYF.

The V and J genes are TRBV25-1 and TRBJ1-2; the D gene is possibly TRBD1 (6 bases). The germline CDR1 and CDR2 sequences are MGHDK and SYGVNS. Trimming shortened V by 5 bases and J by 8 bases, and 27 bases separated the two germline ends. This CDR3 has 17 residues. For the CDR3, the DNA is TGTGCCAGCAGTCCACTCGCGGGGGGGCGCGATGTTTGGGGCTACACCTTC. Translated: CASSPLAGGRDVWGYTF.

This clonotype showed up just a few times. Here the CDR3 DNA reads TGTGCCAGCAGCTTAGCCCGCGACAAGACCCAGTACTTC. Its protein is CASSLARDKTQYF. This sequence joins TRBV7-9 and TRBJ2-5; no definite D call. Germline-derived CDR1 and CDR2 are SEHNR and FQNEAQ (reference sequence). The CDR3 sequence is 13 residues long. V shed 0 bases and J shed 6 bases, with 8 bases lying between them. Variable domain in full (rest from reference TRBV7-9 and TRBJ2-5): DTGVSQNPRHKITKRGQNVTFRCDPISEHNRLYWYRQTLGQGPEFLTYFQNEAQLEKSRLLSDRFSAERPKGSFSTLEIQRTEQGDSAMYLCASSLARDKTQYFGPGTRLLVL.

The chain couples TRBV29-1 to TRBJ2-3; possibly TRBD1 or TRBD2 for D (5 bases each). Per the germline V gene, CDR1 is SQVTM and CDR2 is ANQGSEA. The CDR3 has 13 residues. Trimming left V 7 bases short and J 2 bases short, with 13 bases between. CDR3: CSDIRDDTDTQYF. Here the CDR3 DNA reads TGCAGCGATATCCGGGACGACACAGATACGCAGTATTTT.

This clonotype has a handful of counts. This chain joins TRBV11-2 and TRBJ2-5, with a weak D call TRBD1 (5 bases). Trimming shortened V by 4 bases and J by 5 bases, and 11 bases separated the two germline ends. CDR1 is SGHAT, CDR2 FQNNGV, per germline. The CDR3 is 13 residues long. The CDR3 bases are TGTGCCAGCAGCTCGACAGTCATGGAGACCCAGTACTTC. This sequence encodes CASSSTVMETQYF.

The chain combines TRBV11-2 with TRBJ2-1, with TRBD2 identical over 11 bases. The CDR3 has 15 amino acids. Germline V gene data show CDR1 as SGHAT and CDR2 as FQNNGV. With 5 bases clipped from V and 3 bases from J, the junction kept 3 bases outside the gene matches. CDR3 sequence reads: CASSKGLAVYNEQFF. The CDR3 bases are TGTGCCAGCAGCAAGGGACTAGCGGTCTACAATGAGCAGTTCTTC.

The chain recombines TRBV24-1 with TRBJ2-3; D is possibly TRBD1 (6 bases). The CDR3 totals 16 residues. V gave up 2 bases and J gave up 0 bases, with 11 bases separating them. CDR1 is KGHDR and CDR2 is SFDVKD in the germline V gene. The CDR3 reads CATSDWGRGSTDTQYF. For the CDR3, the DNA is TGTGCCACCAGTGATTGGGGCAGGGGTAGCACAGATACGCAGTATTTT.

This clonotype was picked up many times. The rearrangement joins TRBV7-6 to TRBJ2-7; D is possibly TRBD1 or TRBD2 (6 bases each). The ends were cut back, 1 base at V and 3 bases at J, with 13 bases in the middle. The germline V gene encodes CDR1 SGHVS and CDR2 FNYEAQ. CDR3 length equals 15 residues. CDR3 in DNA: TGTGCCAGCAGCTTAGGGAGGGGGGCCGGCTACGAGCAGTACTTC. Translation: CASSLGRGAGYEQYF. Using reference TRBV7-6 and TRBJ2-7 for the parts outside the CDR3, the full variable domain is GAGVSQSPRYKVTKRGQDVALRCDPISGHVSLYWYRQALGQGPEFLTYFNYEAQQDKSGLPNDRFSAERPEGSISTLTIQRTEQRDSAMYRCASSLGRGAGYEQYFGPGTRLTVT.

This clonotype has ten or more counts. J is TRBJ1-6 and V is TRBV20-1; possibly TRBD1 for D (6 bases). The CDR3 is 14 amino acids. Germline values: CDR1 DFQATT, CDR2 SNEGSKA (reference sequence). Trimming cost V 5 bases and J 10 bases, with 18 bases left between them. CDR3: CSAFGGAPPSPLHF. The CDR3 nucleotides read TGCAGTGCTTTTGGGGGCGCACCTCCCTCACCCCTCCACTTT.

There are a few counts of this clonotype. The chain joins TRBV20-1 to TRBJ1-1, with 7 bases identical to TRBD1. J gave up 0 bases and V 2 bases, and 6 bases lay outside the gene matches. Germline V gene sequence: CDR1 DFQATT, CDR2 SNEGSKA (reference sequence). The CDR3 totals 15 residues. The CDR3 here is CSARNTGTVNTEAFF. CDR3 nucleotides: TGCAGTGCTAGAAATACCGGGACAGTGAACACTGAAGCTTTCTTT.

The chain is built from TRBV20-1 and TRBJ1-6; maybe TRBD1 (6 bases). Trimming pared 6 bases from V and 4 bases from J, leaving 25 bases between. This CDR3 contains 18 residues. CDR1 DFQATT and CDR2 SNEGSKA come from the germline V gene (reference sequence). CDR3 sequence: CSASRLRTGSHYNSPLHF. CDR3 nucleotides: TGCAGTGCCAGTAGGCTCCGAACAGGGTCACATTATAATTCACCCCTCCACTTT.

CDR3: CASSGGTGHAGYTF. CDR3 nucleotide sequence: TGTGCCAGCAGCGGTGGGACAGGGCATGCTGGCTACACCTTC. The chain employs TRBV7-9 and TRBJ1-2; 9 bases align to TRBD1. The V gene end was trimmed by 5 bases and the J gene end by 7 bases; junction bases not matched to a gene: 8. Germline CDR1 and CDR2: SEHNR and FQNEAQ (reference sequence). This CDR3 is built from 14 residues. The full variable domain, its missing parts supplied by reference TRBV7-9 and TRBJ1-2, is DTGVSQNPRHKITKRGQNVTFRCDPISEHNRLYWYRQTLGQGPEFLTYFQNEAQLEKSRLLSDRFSAERPKGSFSTLEIQRTEQGDSAMYLCASSGGTGHAGYTFGSGTRLTVV.

To note about this clonotype: A much larger clone is a single base away; this may be a read error. The chain links TRBV10-3 to TRBJ1-2; no clear D gene. The germline gives CDR1 ENHRY, CDR2 SYGVKD. The CDR3 length is 14 residues. V gave up 3 bases and J gave up 0 bases, with 8 bases separating them. The CDR3 loop is CAISDVIANYGYTF. CDR3 coding DNA: TGTGCCATCAGTGACGTGATAGCTAACTATGGCTACACCTTC.

A word on this clonotype: Being one base from a much bigger clone, this may be a read error. CDR3 protein: CVSSQTAYEQYF. The DNA of the CDR3 is TGTGTCAGCAGCCAAACCGCCTACGAGCAGTACTTC. The chain joins TRBV3-1 to TRBJ2-7; D is uncertain. Germline values: CDR1 LGHDT, CDR2 YNNKEL (reference sequence). The CDR3 sequence is 12 residues long.

This chain uses TRBV29-1 with TRBJ2-1; D gene unclear. CDR3 length: 12 residues. In germline, CDR1 is SQVTM, CDR2 ANQGSEA. Between the trimmed V and J ends, which lost 2 bases and 9 bases, there was a span of 11 bases. The CDR3 nucleotides read TGCAGCGTTGAACCGGGTAGTAGTGAGCAGTTCTTC. Amino acid sequence: CSVEPGSSEQFF.

The rearrangement uses TRBV7-9 and TRBJ2-7; TRBD2 might be the D (6 bases). This CDR3 spans 12 amino acids. V was cut by 7 bases and J by 7 bases, with 14 bases left in between. Looked up from germline, CDR1 is SEHNR and CDR2 is FQNEAQ (reference sequence). Here the CDR3 reads CASTLVRGEQYF. For the CDR3, the DNA is TGTGCCAGCACCCTTGTCCGGGGGGAGCAGTACTTC.

This chain uses TRBV7-8 with TRBJ1-2; D is possibly TRBD1 (6 bases). The V end was cut by 10 bases, the J end by 4 bases, with 16 bases between. Germline assignment: CDR1 SGHVS and CDR2 FQNEAQ. CDR3 length equals 13 residues. The CDR3 protein is CATSDPDSYGYTF. The CDR3 nucleotides read TGTGCCACCAGTGATCCGGACAGCTATGGCTACACCTTC. The full variable domain, with the rest looked up from reference TRBV7-8 and TRBJ1-2, is GAGVSQSPRYKVAKRGQDVALRCDPISGHVSLFWYQQALGQGPEFLTYFQNEAQLDKSGLPSDRFFAERPEGSVSTLKIQRTQQEDSAVYLCATSDPDSYGYTFGSGTRLTVV.

The J gene is TRBJ1-5, the V gene TRBV5-8; 9 nucleotides match TRBD1. After removal of 2 bases from V and 6 bases from J, the junction contained 12 bases not matched to a gene. There are 17 residues in the CDR3. Germline V gene lookup returns CDR1 SGHTS and CDR2 YDEGEE. The CDR3 sequence is CASSFGQGFVFSQPQHF. The CDR3 DNA sequence: TGTGCCAGCAGCTTTGGACAGGGGTTTGTGTTTTCTCAGCCCCAGCATTTT. Based on the CDR3 plus reference TRBV5-8 and TRBJ1-5, the full variable domain is EAGVTQSPTHLIKTRGQQATLRCSPISGHTSVYWYQQALGLGLQFLLWYDEGEERNRGNFPPRFSGRQFPNYSSELNVNALELEDSALYLCASSFGQGFVFSQPQHFGDGTRLSIL.

The gene calls are TRBV6-5 and TRBJ1-5, with D tentatively TRBD1 (6 bases). Germline values: CDR1 MNHEY, CDR2 SVGAGI. V was cut by 2 bases and J by 5 bases, with 13 bases left in between. The CDR3 consists of 15 residues. The CDR3 protein is CASSYKAAGDQPQHF. CDR3 coding DNA: TGTGCCAGCAGTTACAAGGCGGCAGGGGATCAGCCCCAGCATTTT.

In its sample, this clonotype was seen many times. The V and J genes are TRBV20-1 and TRBJ1-6; 7 positions agree with TRBD1. The CDR3 has 15 amino acids. J was trimmed by 9 bases and V by 3 bases; bases with no gene match: 11. The V gene's germline CDR1 is DFQATT and CDR2 SNEGSKA (reference sequence). The CDR3 region is CSARDETGNPSPLHF. The CDR3 region has the DNA TGCAGTGCTAGGGATGAGACAGGGAACCCTTCACCCCTCCACTTT.

This clonotype was counted between two and nine times. Written as DNA, the CDR3 is TGTGCCAGCAGGCCCCGACGAATCGGTAATGAAAAACTGTTTTTT. Translation gives CASRPRRIGNEKLFF. V usage is TRBV7-9 and J usage is TRBJ1-4; D not certain. Germline CDR1 reads SEHNR; CDR2 reads FQNEAQ (reference sequence). The length of the CDR3 is 15 residues. With 6 bases removed from V and 4 bases from J, the gap between germline ends came to 15 bases.

There are many counts of this clonotype. The chain has TRBV10-3 and TRBJ2-5, with 8 bases matching TRBD1. The trim removed 6 bases at V and 4 bases at J, leaving 4 bases unmatched. CDR3 length: 13 residues. Looked up from germline, CDR1 is ENHRY and CDR2 is SYGVKD. In nucleotides, the CDR3 is TGTGCCATCAGGGACAGGGACGTAGAGACCCAGTACTTC. Its protein product is CAIRDRDVETQYF.

This clonotype was observed many times. The chain combines TRBV11-3 with TRBJ2-7; D not certain. The V end lost 6 bases, the J end lost 3 bases, and 3 bases lay between the germline ends. CDR1 and CDR2 (germline): SGHNT, YENEEA. CDR3 length equals 10 residues. CDR3 bases: TGTGCCAGCAGGGGCTACGAGCAGTACTTC. It yields the protein CASRGYEQYF.

The gene calls are TRBV19 and TRBJ2-7, with TRBD1 matching over 9 bases. The germline gives CDR1 LNHDA, CDR2 SQIVND (reference sequence). V was pared by 5 bases and J by 5 bases, with 13 bases of the junction left unmatched. This CDR3 region has 16 residues. CDR3 in amino acids: CASSPGYRGRRDEQYF. The CDR3 DNA follows: TGTGCCAGTAGTCCAGGGTACAGGGGGCGCAGGGACGAGCAGTACTTC.

The rearrangement links TRBV7-8 to TRBJ1-5; D may be TRBD1 (5 bases). Trimming stripped 5 bases from V and 6 bases from J, with 11 bases between. The CDR3 is 13 residues long. Germline values: CDR1 SGHVS, CDR2 FQNEAQ. The CDR3 reads CASSQAGLQPQHF. For the CDR3, the DNA is TGTGCCAGCAGCCAAGCGGGGCTTCAGCCCCAGCATTTT.

This clonotype was counted at least ten times. The chain is built from TRBV19 and TRBJ1-5; the D is unclear. CDR3 length equals 14 residues. Looked up from germline, CDR1 is LNHDA and CDR2 is SQIVND (reference sequence). V dropped 0 bases and J dropped 10 bases, with 13 bases sitting between them. The CDR3 loop reads CASSIDREGFPQHF. In DNA, the CDR3 is TGTGCCAGTAGTATAGACCGGGAAGGTTTTCCCCAGCATTTT.

A word on this clonotype: This may stem from a read error, because a much larger clone lies one nucleotide away. V usage is TRBV20-1 and J usage is TRBJ1-2, with D possibly being TRBD1 (5 bases). CDR1 is DFQATT, CDR2 SNEGSKA, per germline (reference sequence). The CDR3 runs 15 residues. Trimming removed 1 base at V and 1 base at J, with 13 bases between. In DNA, the CDR3 is TGCAGTGCTAGAGGTCCGCAGGGAGTTAACTATGGCTACACCTTC. It translates to CSARGPQGVNYGYTF.